This T cell receptor beta chain originates from a study of PD-1 blockade in classical Hodgkin lymphoma. Generated by immunoSEQ multiplex PCR, the TCRdb table keeps only in-frame clones and is missing some. The sample has tens of thousands of clones, 75% to 90% seen once. All trial patients relapsed after autologous stem cell transplantation. The V end lost 0 bases, the J end lost 8 bases, and 8 bases lay between the germline ends. The CDR3 loop spans 13 amino acids. Germline-derived CDR1 and CDR2 are MGHRA and YSYEKL. V and J are TRBV4-1 and TRBJ2-1; D ambiguous. The sequence derives from a human donor with classical Hodgkin lymphoma. The sequencing here drew on peripheral blood mononuclear cells (PBMCs), taken at baseline. DNA of the CDR3: TGCGCCAGCAGCCAAGATTCGGGTGATGAGCAGTTCTTC. It yields the protein CASSQDSGDEQFF.